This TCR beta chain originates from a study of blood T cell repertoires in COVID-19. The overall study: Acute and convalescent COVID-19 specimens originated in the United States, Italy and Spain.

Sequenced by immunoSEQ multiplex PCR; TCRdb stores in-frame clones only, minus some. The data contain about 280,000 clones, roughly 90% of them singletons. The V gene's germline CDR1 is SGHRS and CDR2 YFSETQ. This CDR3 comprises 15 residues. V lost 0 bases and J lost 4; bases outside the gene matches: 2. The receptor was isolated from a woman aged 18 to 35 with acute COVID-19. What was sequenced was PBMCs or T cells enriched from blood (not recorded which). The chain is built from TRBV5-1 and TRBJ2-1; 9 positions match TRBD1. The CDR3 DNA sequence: TGCGCCAGCAGCTTGGGGGACAGGGAGTACAATGAGCAGTTCTTC. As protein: CASSLGDREYNEQFF.